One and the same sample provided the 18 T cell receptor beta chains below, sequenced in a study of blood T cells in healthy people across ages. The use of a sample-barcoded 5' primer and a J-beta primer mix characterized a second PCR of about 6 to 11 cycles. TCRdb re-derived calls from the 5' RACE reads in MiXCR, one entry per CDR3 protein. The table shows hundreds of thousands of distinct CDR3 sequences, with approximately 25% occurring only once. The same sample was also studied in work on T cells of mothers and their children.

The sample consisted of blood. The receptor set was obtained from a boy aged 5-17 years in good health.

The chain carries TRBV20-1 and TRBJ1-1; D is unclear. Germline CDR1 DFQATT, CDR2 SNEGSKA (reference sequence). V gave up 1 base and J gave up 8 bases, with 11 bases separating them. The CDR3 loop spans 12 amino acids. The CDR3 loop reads CSARAGGGEAFF. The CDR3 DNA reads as TGCAGTGCTAGAGCGGGAGGAGGCGAAGCTTTCTTT.

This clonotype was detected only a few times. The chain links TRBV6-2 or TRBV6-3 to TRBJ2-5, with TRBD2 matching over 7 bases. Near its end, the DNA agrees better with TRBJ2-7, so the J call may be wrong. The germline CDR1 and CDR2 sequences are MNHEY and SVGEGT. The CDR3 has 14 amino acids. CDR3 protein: CASTIREASYEQYF. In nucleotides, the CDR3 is TGTGCCAGCACCATTCGGGAGGCCTCCTACGAGCAGTACTTC.

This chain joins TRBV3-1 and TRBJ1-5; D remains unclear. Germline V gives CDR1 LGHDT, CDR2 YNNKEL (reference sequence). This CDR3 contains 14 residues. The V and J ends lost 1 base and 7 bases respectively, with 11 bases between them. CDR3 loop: CASSQVLGSQPQHF. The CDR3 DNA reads TGTGCCAGCAGCCAAGTGCTGGGTTCCCAGCCCCAGCATTTT.

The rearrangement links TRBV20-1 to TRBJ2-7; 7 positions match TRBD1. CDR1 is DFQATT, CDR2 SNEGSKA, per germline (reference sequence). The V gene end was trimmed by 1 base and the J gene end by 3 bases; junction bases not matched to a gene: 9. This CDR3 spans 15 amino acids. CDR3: CSARGTGDRLYEQYF. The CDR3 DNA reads TGCAGTGCTAGAGGAACAGGGGACCGCCTCTACGAGCAGTACTTC.

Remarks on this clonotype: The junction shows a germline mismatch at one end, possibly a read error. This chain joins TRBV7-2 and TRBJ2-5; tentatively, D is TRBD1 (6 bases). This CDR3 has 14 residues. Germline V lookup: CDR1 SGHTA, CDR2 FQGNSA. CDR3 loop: CASSLAGAGETLYF. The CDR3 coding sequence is TGTGCCAGCAGCTTAGCGGGGGCTGGGGAGACCCTGTACTTC.

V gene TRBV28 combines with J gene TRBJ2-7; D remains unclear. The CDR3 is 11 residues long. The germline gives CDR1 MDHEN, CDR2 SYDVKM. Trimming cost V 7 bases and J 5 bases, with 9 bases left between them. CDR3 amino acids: CASISNHEQYF. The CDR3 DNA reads TGTGCCAGCATCTCTAACCACGAGCAGTACTTC.

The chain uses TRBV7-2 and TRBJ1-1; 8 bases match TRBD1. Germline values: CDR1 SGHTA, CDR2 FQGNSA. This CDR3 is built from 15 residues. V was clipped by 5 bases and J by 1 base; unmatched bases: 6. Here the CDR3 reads CASSPRQGTNTEAFF. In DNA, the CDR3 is TGTGCCAGCAGCCCGCGACAGGGGACGAACACTGAAGCTTTCTTT.

For the CDR3, the DNA is TGTGCCAGCAGACCCCATAGCGGGATAGGGGAGCTGTTTTTT. Translation: CASRPHSGIGELFF. The chain has TRBV12-3 or TRBV12-4 and TRBJ2-2; 8 nucleotides align to TRBD2. V lost 6 bases to trimming and J lost 8 bases; unmatched junction nucleotides: 8. The CDR3 covers 14 residues.

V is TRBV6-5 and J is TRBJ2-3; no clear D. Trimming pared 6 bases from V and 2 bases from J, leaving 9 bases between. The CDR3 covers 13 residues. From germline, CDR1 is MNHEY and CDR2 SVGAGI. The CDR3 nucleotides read TGTGCCAGCAGGATGGACCACACAGATACGCAGTATTTT. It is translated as CASRMDHTDTQYF.

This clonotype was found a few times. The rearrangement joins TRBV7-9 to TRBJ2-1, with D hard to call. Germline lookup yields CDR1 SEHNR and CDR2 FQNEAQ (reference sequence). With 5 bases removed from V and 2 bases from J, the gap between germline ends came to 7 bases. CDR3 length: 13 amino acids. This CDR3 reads CASSPLPYNEQFF. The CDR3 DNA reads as TGTGCCAGCAGCCCACTTCCCTACAATGAGCAGTTCTTC.

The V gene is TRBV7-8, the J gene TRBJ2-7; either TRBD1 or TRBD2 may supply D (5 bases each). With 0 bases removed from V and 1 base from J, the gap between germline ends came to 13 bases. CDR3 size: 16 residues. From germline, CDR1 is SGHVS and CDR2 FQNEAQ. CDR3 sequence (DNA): TGTGCCAGCAGCTTAGCACGGGACGGTATATCCTACGAGCAGTACTTC. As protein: CASSLARDGISYEQYF.

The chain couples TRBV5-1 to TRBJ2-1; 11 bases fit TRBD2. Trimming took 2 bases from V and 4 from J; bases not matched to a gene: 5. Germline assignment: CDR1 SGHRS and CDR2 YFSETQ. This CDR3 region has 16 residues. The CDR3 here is CASSFTSGGLYNEQFF. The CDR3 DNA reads TGCGCCAGCAGCTTCACTAGCGGGGGTTTATACAATGAGCAGTTCTTC.

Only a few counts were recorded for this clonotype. The CDR3 reads CASSLGPTSGGAYEQYF. The CDR3 coding sequence is TGTGCCAGCAGCTTGGGACCGACTAGCGGGGGTGCCTACGAGCAGTACTTC. The chain has TRBV7-2 and TRBJ2-5, with 12 bases identical to TRBD2. The J call could be wrong; TRBJ2-7 is a better fit for the DNA end. There are 17 residues in the CDR3. CDR1 and CDR2 from the germline V gene are SGHTA and FQGNSA.

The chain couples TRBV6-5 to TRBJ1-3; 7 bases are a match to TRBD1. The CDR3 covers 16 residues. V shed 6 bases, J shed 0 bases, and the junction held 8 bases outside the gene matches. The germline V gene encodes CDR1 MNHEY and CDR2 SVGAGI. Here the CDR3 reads CASSYAGTASGNTIYF. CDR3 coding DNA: TGTGCCAGCAGCTACGCGGGGACAGCCTCTGGAAACACCATATATTTT.

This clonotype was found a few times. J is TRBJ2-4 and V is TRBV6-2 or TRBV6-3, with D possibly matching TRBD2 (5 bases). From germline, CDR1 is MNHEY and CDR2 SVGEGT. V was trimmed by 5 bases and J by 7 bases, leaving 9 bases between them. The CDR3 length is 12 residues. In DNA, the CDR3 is TGTGCCAGCAGTCCCACGGGGAACATTCAGTACTTC. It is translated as CASSPTGNIQYF.

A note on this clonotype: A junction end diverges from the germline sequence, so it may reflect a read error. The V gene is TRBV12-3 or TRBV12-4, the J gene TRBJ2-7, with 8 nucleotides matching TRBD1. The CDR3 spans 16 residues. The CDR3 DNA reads TGTGCCAGCAGTTTAGCCCGGACAGGGTCCTCCTATGAGCAGTACTTC. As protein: CASSLARTGSSYEQYF.

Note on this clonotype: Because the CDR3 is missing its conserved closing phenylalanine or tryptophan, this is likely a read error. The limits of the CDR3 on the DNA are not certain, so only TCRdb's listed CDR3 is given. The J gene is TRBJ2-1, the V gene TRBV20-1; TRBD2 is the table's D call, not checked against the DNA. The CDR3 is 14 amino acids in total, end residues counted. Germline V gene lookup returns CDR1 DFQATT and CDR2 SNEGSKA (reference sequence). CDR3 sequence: CSASPGTSGRSGFL.

The CDR3 protein is CASSQPTGTSGRRDTQYF. Written as DNA, the CDR3 is TGCGCCAGCAGCCAACCTACCGGGACTAGCGGGAGGAGAGATACGCAGTATTTT. The chain uses TRBV4-1 and TRBJ2-3, with TRBD2 identical over 15 bases. The CDR3 runs 18 residues. The junction had 8 bases not matched to a gene; V was cut back by 2 bases and J by 5 bases. Germline V gene data show CDR1 as MGHRA and CDR2 as YSYEKL.